These 24 T cell receptor beta chains share one sample of origin, sequenced in a study of graft-versus-host responses after intestinal transplantation. TCRdb's table, derived via immunoSEQ multiplex PCR, lists solely in-frame clones and lacks some. In the table there are 98,000 or so clones, 86% of which are singletons. The sequences come from PBMCs, collected 255 days after intestinal transplant. These receptors were collected from a human patient who received an intestinal transplant, so some T cells may come from the graft donor.

The chain has TRBV23-1 and TRBJ1-1, with D possibly TRBD1 on 5 matching bases. TRBV23-1 counts as an open reading frame of uncertain function. CDR3 length: 10 amino acids. Trimming left V 10 bases short and J 4 bases short, with 7 bases between. CDR3 loop: CANGTTEAFF. CDR3 DNA: TGCGCCAACGGGACCACTGAAGCTTTCTTT.

The chain employs TRBV6-5 and TRBJ2-5, with D possibly being TRBD1 (5 bases). Germline CDR1 and CDR2: MNHEY and SVGAGI. V dropped 0 bases and J dropped 5 bases, with 16 bases sitting between them. The CDR3 is made up of 16 amino acids. For the CDR3, the DNA is TGTGCCAGCAGTTACTCTAGGGGCAGTTGGATGGAGACCCAGTACTTC. It is translated as CASSYSRGSWMETQYF.

The V gene is TRBV7-6, the J gene TRBJ2-1; perhaps TRBD2 as D (5 bases). Per the germline V gene, CDR1 is SGHVS and CDR2 is FNYEAQ. The CDR3 is made up of 13 amino acids. V shed 7 bases and J shed 5 bases, with 12 bases lying between them. The CDR3 bases are TGTGCCAGCACTCAAGCGGAAAACAATGAGCAGTTCTTC. Translation: CASTQAENNEQFF.

The sample holds a few counts of this clone. The chain links TRBV19 to TRBJ1-3; 7 positions match TRBD1. Trimming removed 5 bases from V and 2 bases from J; junction bases left unmatched: 9. The CDR3 loop spans 16 amino acids. Germline CDR1 reads LNHDA; CDR2 reads SQIVND (reference sequence). DNA of the CDR3: TGTGCCAGTAGTCCCCGTGGACAGGAGGCTGGAAACACCATATATTTT. This codes for CASSPRGQEAGNTIYF. The full variable domain, in which reference TRBV19 and TRBJ1-3 provide the parts outside the CDR3, is DGGITQSPKYLFRKEGQNVTLSCEQNLNHDAMYWYRQDPGQGLRLIYYSQIVNDFQKGDIAEGYSVSREKKESFPLTVTSAQKNPTAFYLCASSPRGQEAGNTIYFGEGSWLTVV.

This rearrangement joins TRBV5-1 to TRBJ2-7, with D uncertain. The CDR3 sequence is 14 residues long. CDR1 and CDR2 (germline): SGHRS, YFSETQ. V lost 0 bases and J lost 6, with 13 bases in between. The CDR3 spells CASSLVQKLVEQYF. CDR3 bases: TGCGCCAGCAGCTTGGTCCAGAAATTGGTCGAGCAGTACTTC.

V gene TRBV11-2 combines with J gene TRBJ1-5; possible D gene TRBD1, 5 bases. The V end was cut by 1 base, the J end by 4 bases, with 11 bases between. This CDR3 contains 15 residues. CDR1 is SGHAT and CDR2 is FQNNGV in the germline V gene. Here the CDR3 reads CASSLGEPGNQPQHF. The CDR3 DNA is TGTGCCAGCAGCTTAGGCGAGCCAGGGAATCAGCCCCAGCATTTT. Full variable domain (outside the CDR3, taken from reference TRBV11-2 and TRBJ1-5): EAGVAQSPRYKIIEKRQSVAFWCNPISGHATLYWYQQILGQGPKLLIQFQNNGVVDDSQLPKDRFSAERLKGVDSTLKIQPAKLEDSAVYLCASSLGEPGNQPQHFGDGTRLSIL.

The chain uses TRBV9 and TRBJ1-1; 7 bases are shared with TRBD1. V shed 3 bases and J 4 bases; nucleotides not matched to a gene: 9. The CDR3 is 15 residues long. Per germline, CDR1 SGDLS and CDR2 YYNGEE. DNA for the CDR3: TGTGCCAGCAGCGCACTTTCACAGGGGTCCACTGAAGCTTTCTTT. It codes for CASSALSQGSTEAFF.

This clone was seen a single time. The V gene is TRBV27, the J gene TRBJ2-7; TRBD1 or TRBD2 may be the D gene (6 bases each). Deletions cut 10 bases from V and 6 bases from J, with 19 bases between. Per germline, CDR1 MNHEY and CDR2 SMNVEV (reference sequence). The CDR3 has 13 residues. The CDR3 coding sequence is TGTGCCACCTCCCCTCAGGGGCGGGGCGAGCAGTACTTC. Its protein product is CATSPQGRGEQYF.

The J gene is TRBJ1-3, the V gene TRBV7-3; D is perhaps TRBD1 (6 bases). Germline assignment: CDR1 SGHTA and CDR2 FQGTGA. Trimming took 3 bases from V and 0 from J, leaving 9 bases between them. The CDR3 is made up of 15 amino acids. The chain's CDR3 is CASSLDSDSGNTIYF. CDR3 bases: TGTGCCAGCAGCTTGGACAGCGACTCTGGAAACACCATATATTTT.

The J gene is TRBJ2-1, the V gene TRBV5-4; D not resolved. Germline V gene lookup returns CDR1 SGHNT and CDR2 YYREEE (reference sequence). The CDR3 length is 12 residues. With 0 bases removed from V and 7 bases from J, the gap between germline ends came to 5 bases. CDR3 sequence (DNA): TGTGCCAGCAGCTTGGCCGGTAATGAGCAGTTCTTC. Translation gives CASSLAGNEQFF.

The chain joins TRBV7-6 to TRBJ2-7; D perhaps matches TRBD1 (6 bases). Germline lookup yields CDR1 SGHVS and CDR2 FNYEAQ. V was shortened by 0 bases and J by 3 bases, with 27 bases between the two germline ends. This CDR3 has 20 residues. The CDR3 loop is CASSLAPNPVGGAYFYEQYF. CDR3 coding DNA: TGTGCCAGCAGCTTAGCTCCGAACCCTGTTGGGGGCGCGTACTTCTACGAGCAGTACTTC. The whole variable domain, filled in from reference TRBV7-6 and TRBJ2-7, reads GAGVSQSPRYKVTKRGQDVALRCDPISGHVSLYWYRQALGQGPEFLTYFNYEAQQDKSGLPNDRFSAERPEGSISTLTIQRTEQRDSAMYRCASSLAPNPVGGAYFYEQYFGPGTRLTVT.

This chain links TRBV29-1 with TRBJ1-2; D unclear. Germline CDR1 and CDR2: SQVTM and ANQGSEA. The CDR3 runs to 12 residues. With 4 bases removed from V and 2 bases from J, the gap between germline ends came to 8 bases. The CDR3 spells CSVVRGNYGYTF. The CDR3 DNA reads as TGCAGCGTTGTTCGGGGAAACTATGGCTACACCTTC.

This clone has only one observation. The chain combines TRBV7-2 with TRBJ1-2; perhaps TRBD1 as D (6 bases). The CDR3 loop spans 13 amino acids. CDR1 SGHTA and CDR2 FQGNSA come from the germline V gene. The germline V and J ends were trimmed by 7 bases and 8 bases, with 17 bases remaining between them. The CDR3 DNA sequence: TGTGCCAGCACCCGTGTGGCAGGGGTGGGCTACACCTTC. Its protein is CASTRVAGVGYTF.

This chain uses TRBV4-1 with TRBJ1-4; D is perhaps TRBD1 (5 bases). CDR1 is MGHRA and CDR2 is YSYEKL in the germline V gene. This CDR3 has 15 amino acids. V was trimmed by 0 bases and J by 5 bases, leaving 10 bases between them. This CDR3 is CASSQDSRGNEKLFF. The DNA of the CDR3 is TGCGCCAGCAGCCAAGATTCTAGGGGAAATGAAAAACTGTTTTTT.

The V and J genes are TRBV10-3 and TRBJ2-7; 8 nucleotides agree with TRBD1. The CDR3 runs to 14 residues. Germline V gene data show CDR1 as ENHRY and CDR2 as SYGVKD. J gave up 5 bases and V 6 bases, and 9 bases lay outside the gene matches. In DNA, the CDR3 is TGTGCCATCAGCTCGGGACAGGAGGGAAACGAGCAGTACTTC. This gives the protein CAISSGQEGNEQYF.

This chain connects TRBV19 to TRBJ2-4; D is unclear. Germline-derived CDR1 and CDR2 are LNHDA and SQIVND (reference sequence). V was clipped by 1 base and J by 3 bases, with 4 bases between them. The CDR3 contains 13 residues. The CDR3 nucleotides read TGTGCCAGTAGTATAGGGAACAAAAACATTCAGTACTTC. Amino acids: CASSIGNKNIQYF.

This clone was observed a handful of times. This chain uses TRBV5-6 with TRBJ1-1; D is undetermined. The germline V gene encodes CDR1 SGHDT and CDR2 YYEEEE. V gave up 0 bases and J gave up 0 bases, with 3 bases separating them. The CDR3 covers 13 residues. The CDR3 reads CASSLGVNTEAFF. CDR3 sequence (DNA): TGTGCCAGCAGCTTGGGGGTGAACACTGAAGCTTTCTTT.

The V call is TRBV6-6, the J call TRBJ1-4; D not resolved. Trimming left V 0 bases short and J 10 bases short, with 9 bases between. The germline V gene encodes CDR1 MNHNY and CDR2 SVGAGI (reference sequence). The CDR3 consists of 13 residues. CDR3 DNA: TGTGCCAGCAGTTACTCGAAGTTAGGAAAACTGTTTTTT. Protein sequence: CASSYSKLGKLFF.

V and J are TRBV25-1 and TRBJ1-2; D is uncertain. Trimming removed 2 bases at V and 1 base at J, with 2 bases between. Germline V lookup: CDR1 MGHDK, CDR2 SYGVNS. This CDR3 is 12 amino acids long. CDR3 coding DNA: TGTGCCAGCAGTGAACGTAACTATGGCTACACCTTC. Translated, it gives CASSERNYGYTF.

In regard to this clone: It is likely a read error, because the conserved phenylalanine at the end of the CDR3 is missing. The rearrangement joins TRBV7-6 to TRBJ1-2, with D tentatively TRBD1 (5 bases). CDR3 length equals 13 residues. V was pared by 5 bases and J by 10 bases, with 17 bases between. Germline V lookup: CDR1 SGHVS, CDR2 FNYEAQ. CDR3 residues: CASSGGAGRVYTI. CDR3 DNA: TGTGCCAGCAGCGGGGGAGCGGGGAGAGTCTACACCATC.

This clone has only one observation. V is TRBV5-1 and J is TRBJ2-1, with D perhaps TRBD1 or TRBD2 (5 bases each). The CDR3 consists of 13 residues. In germline, CDR1 is SGHRS, CDR2 YFSETQ. The V end was cut by 3 bases, the J end by 6 bases, with 10 bases between. CDR3 DNA sequence: TGCGCCAGCAGCTCCGGGGCGGGCAATGAGCAGTTCTTC. Protein sequence: CASSSGAGNEQFF.

The chain uses TRBV7-2 and TRBJ1-1; the D gene is possibly TRBD1 (5 bases). V shed 5 bases and J shed 0 bases, with 16 bases lying between them. There are 16 residues in the CDR3. Germline CDR1 reads SGHTA; CDR2 reads FQGNSA. CDR3: CASSPHSTVMNTEAFF. The CDR3, as DNA: TGTGCCAGCAGCCCTCACTCGACAGTAATGAACACTGAAGCTTTCTTT.

This clone was observed a few times. One junction end does not reproduce the germline sequence, and a read error may be involved. The V gene is TRBV7-7, the J gene TRBJ2-7; 10 bases are a match to TRBD2. Germline V gives CDR1 SSHAT, CDR2 FNYEAQ (reference sequence). The CDR3 runs to 16 residues. DNA of the CDR3: TGTGCTAGCAGCTTAGGAGCGGGAGGGCCGCAGGACGAGCAGTACTTC. Translated: CASSLGAGGPQDEQYF. The variable domain in full, with the rest retrieved from reference TRBV7-7 and TRBJ2-7, is GAGVSQSPRYKVTKRGQDVTLRCDPISSHATLYWYQQALGQGPEFLTYFNYEAQPDKSGLPSDRFSAERPEGSISTLTIQRTEQRDSAMYRCASSLGAGGPQDEQYFGPGTRLTVT.

The chain carries TRBV10-1 and TRBJ2-3; D is unresolved. The CDR3 spans 13 residues. V was cut by 5 bases and J by 2 bases, with 8 bases left in between. Germline V gives CDR1 WNHNN, CDR2 SYGVQD (reference sequence). CDR3 in DNA: TGCGCCAGCAGTTCGGTTACCACAGATACGCAGTATTTT. This gives the protein CASSSVTTDTQYF.